This entry features one T cell receptor (beta chain) sequence. Its target is not known. The V gene lost 6 bases and the J gene lost 5 bases, with 16 bases spanning the gap. This CDR3 has 14 residues. From germline, CDR1 is MNHEY and CDR2 SMNVEV (reference sequence). This record belongs to a study of T cell responses to AZD1222 COVID-19 vaccine. Study outcomes and limitations: Clonal diversity was possibly underestimated, and white British individuals and females predominated among donors. Spike-specific TCR breadth and depth grew following two AZD1222 doses.

The table came from immunoSEQ multiplex PCR; TCRdb's copy has only in-frame clones and leaves some out. Of tens of thousands of clones in the sample, approximately 85% were seen once. V gene TRBV27 combines with J gene TRBJ1-1; D is perhaps TRBD1 (5 bases). This clonotype was obtained from an adult in good health. Source: peripheral blood, taken on day 0 of MenACWY control vaccination. The CDR3 DNA reads TGTGCCAGCAGCCCCCTCGGGGGGGGGACTGAAGCTTTCTTT. Translating it yields CASSPLGGGTEAFF.